These T cell receptor beta chains were read from a single sample in a study of blood T cells in healthy people across ages. TCRdb processed the 5' RACE reads anew with MiXCR; each CDR3 protein has one entry. Of about 780,000 distinct CDR3 sequences listed, around 45% are singletons. Sequencing input: blood. The receptors were sampled from a man older than 75 in good health. Both conserved end residues are part of each CDR3. Each record gives: clone size, J gene, V gene, D gene, CDR3 protein, CDR3 DNA. The D gene is left open where the match is weak. Expanded clones are given a class, and other clones once, few, many or no size at all.

clone_size: once
j_call: TRBJ2-7
v_call: TRBV10-1
d_call: .
cdr3_aa: CASSEPYDEQYF
cdr3_nt: TGCGCCAGCAGTGAGCCGTACGACGAGCAGTACTTC

clone_size: .
j_call: TRBJ2-3
v_call: TRBV29-1
d_call: .
cdr3_aa: CSVEVGGTTDTQYF
cdr3_nt: TGCAGCGTTGAAGTAGGGGGTACGACAGATACGCAGTATTTT

clone_size: many
j_call: TRBJ2-3
v_call: TRBV2
d_call: .
cdr3_aa: CAKQGSPGEDTQYF
cdr3_nt: TGTGCCAAGCAGGGATCGCCAGGCGAAGATACGCAGTATTTT

clone_size: many
j_call: TRBJ2-2
v_call: TRBV29-1
d_call: .
cdr3_aa: CSVGTGELFF
cdr3_nt: TGCAGCGTTGGAACCGGGGAGCTGTTTTTT

clone_size: .
j_call: TRBJ1-1
v_call: TRBV14
d_call: .
cdr3_aa: CASSQGASSPKGTEAFF
cdr3_nt: TGTGCCAGCAGCCAAGGGGCCTCGTCCCCCAAAGGGACTGAAGCTTTCTTT

clone_size: .
j_call: TRBJ2-1
v_call: TRBV3-1
d_call: TRBD1
cdr3_aa: CASSSGGQQFF
cdr3_nt: TGTGCCAGCAGTTCAGGGGGACAGCAGTTCTTC

clone_size: .
j_call: TRBJ2-4
v_call: TRBV6-2/TRBV6-3
d_call: TRBD1
cdr3_aa: CASRFSGQGAKNIQYF
cdr3_nt: TGTGCCAGCAGGTTCAGTGGACAGGGTGCCAAAAACATTCAGTACTTC

clone_size: .
j_call: TRBJ2-5
v_call: TRBV10-3
d_call: .
cdr3_aa: CAISESLGEEETQYF
cdr3_nt: TGTGCCATCAGTGAGTCGCTTGGGGAGGAAGAGACCCAGTACTTC

clone_size: .
j_call: TRBJ2-3
v_call: TRBV7-2
d_call: TRBD2
cdr3_aa: CASSLQTLSSGGNTDTQYF
cdr3_nt: TGTGCCAGCAGCCTCCAGACCCTATCATCGGGAGGAAACACAGATACGCAGTATTTT

clone_size: .
j_call: TRBJ2-1
v_call: TRBV5-1
d_call: TRBD2
cdr3_aa: CASSLGLAGPQVGEQFF
cdr3_nt: TGCGCCAGCAGCCTCGGACTAGCGGGACCCCAGGTGGGTGAGCAGTTCTTC

clone_size: .
j_call: TRBJ1-5
v_call: TRBV6-5
d_call: .
cdr3_aa: CASSRRDNDQPQHF
cdr3_nt: TGTGCCAGCAGCCGCCGGGACAACGATCAGCCCCAGCATTTT

clone_size: .
j_call: TRBJ2-7
v_call: TRBV30
d_call: .
cdr3_aa: CAWSSGRGLEQYF
cdr3_nt: TGTGCCTGGAGTAGCGGCAGGGGTCTCGAGCAGTACTTC

clone_size: once
j_call: TRBJ2-7
v_call: TRBV30
d_call: .
cdr3_aa: CAWSVSRSYEQYF
cdr3_nt: TGTGCCTGGAGTGTGTCCAGGTCCTACGAGCAGTACTTC

clone_size: .
j_call: TRBJ1-5
v_call: TRBV29-1
d_call: .
cdr3_aa: CSVGGQNNQPQHF
cdr3_nt: TGCAGCGTGGGGGGTCAGAACAATCAGCCCCAGCATTTT

clone_size: few
j_call: TRBJ2-1
v_call: TRBV4-1
d_call: .
cdr3_aa: CASSQVRGVDEQFF
cdr3_nt: TGCGCCAGCAGCCAAGTCAGGGGGGTGGATGAGCAGTTCTTC

clone_size: .
j_call: TRBJ2-5
v_call: TRBV29-1
d_call: .
cdr3_aa: CSVERLLGQTQYF
cdr3_nt: TGCAGCGTTGAAAGGCTCCTAGGACAGACCCAGTACTTC

clone_size: .
j_call: TRBJ2-1
v_call: TRBV29-1
d_call: .
cdr3_aa: CSVGEGSEQFF
cdr3_nt: TGCAGCGTTGGAGAGGGGAGTGAGCAGTTCTTC

clone_size: few
j_call: TRBJ1-3
v_call: TRBV29-1
d_call: TRBD1
cdr3_aa: CSVEDFSGTDVGNTIYF
cdr3_nt: TGCAGCGTTGAAGATTTCTCCGGGACAGATGTTGGAAACACCATATATTTT

clone_size: few
j_call: TRBJ2-3
v_call: TRBV18
d_call: .
cdr3_aa: CASSPVGSSADTQYF
cdr3_nt: TGTGCCAGCTCACCAGTTGGGAGCAGCGCAGATACGCAGTATTTT

clone_size: .
j_call: TRBJ1-2
v_call: TRBV29-1
d_call: TRBD1
cdr3_aa: CSVHYLDRDYGYTF
cdr3_nt: TGCAGCGTCCACTACTTAGACAGGGACTATGGCTACACCTTC

clone_size: many
j_call: TRBJ2-1
v_call: TRBV11-3
d_call: .
cdr3_aa: CASSQGPGVNSYNEQFF
cdr3_nt: TGTGCCAGCAGCCAGGGGCCGGGGGTGAACTCCTACAATGAGCAGTTCTTC

clone_size: .
j_call: TRBJ2-3
v_call: TRBV20-1
d_call: TRBD2
cdr3_aa: CSARAQRERVDTQYF
cdr3_nt: TGCAGTGCTAGAGCCCAGCGGGAGAGGGTAGATACGCAGTATTTT

clone_size: .
j_call: TRBJ1-4
v_call: TRBV27
d_call: .
cdr3_aa: CASRPNRNEKLFF
cdr3_nt: TGTGCCAGCAGACCAAACAGAAATGAAAAACTGTTTTTT

clone_size: few
j_call: TRBJ2-2
v_call: TRBV5-1
d_call: TRBD1
cdr3_aa: CASSKDRVADTGELFF
cdr3_nt: TGCGCCAGCAGCAAGGACAGGGTCGCTGATACCGGGGAGCTGTTTTTT

clone_size: .
j_call: TRBJ2-3
v_call: TRBV20-1
d_call: .
cdr3_aa: CSASDTQYF
cdr3_nt: TGCAGTGCCTCGGATACGCAGTATTTT

clone_size: .
j_call: TRBJ2-7
v_call: TRBV7-3
d_call: .
cdr3_aa: CASSGTRDNEQYF
cdr3_nt: TGTGCCAGCAGCGGAACCAGAGACAATGAGCAGTACTTC

clone_size: .
j_call: TRBJ2-3
v_call: TRBV29-1
d_call: .
cdr3_aa: CSVAQTSTDTQYF
cdr3_nt: TGCAGCGTCGCCCAAACTAGCACAGATACGCAGTATTTT

clone_size: .
j_call: TRBJ2-5
v_call: TRBV4-3
d_call: TRBD2
cdr3_aa: CASSQDWGGLAGGGRETQYF
cdr3_nt: TGCGCCAGCAGCCAAGATTGGGGTGGACTAGCGGGAGGAGGGAGAGAGACCCAGTACTTC

clone_size: few
j_call: TRBJ2-4
v_call: TRBV5-1
d_call: .
cdr3_aa: CASSSDLNPPNIQYF
cdr3_nt: TGCGCCAGCAGCTCCGACCTCAACCCGCCAAACATTCAGTACTTC

clone_size: .
j_call: TRBJ2-3
v_call: TRBV24-1
d_call: .
cdr3_aa: CAIPGNRSTDTQYF
cdr3_nt: TGTGCCATACCGGGGAATAGAAGCACAGATACGCAGTATTTT

clone_size: .
j_call: TRBJ2-5
v_call: TRBV7-8
d_call: .
cdr3_aa: CATTPARFEETQYF
cdr3_nt: TGTGCCACCACCCCGGCTAGGTTCGAGGAGACCCAGTACTTC

clone_size: .
j_call: TRBJ1-5
v_call: TRBV28
d_call: .
cdr3_aa: CASSSPAGGNQPQHF
cdr3_nt: TGTGCCAGCAGTTCACCGGCGGGGGGGAATCAGCCCCAGCATTTT

clone_size: few
j_call: TRBJ2-7
v_call: TRBV30
d_call: .
cdr3_aa: CAWNLLGLRDEQYF
cdr3_nt: TGTGCCTGGAACCTTTTAGGGCTTCGGGACGAGCAGTACTTC

clone_size: .
j_call: TRBJ2-7
v_call: TRBV6-1
d_call: TRBD1
cdr3_aa: CASSDLETGVYEQYF
cdr3_nt: TGTGCCAGCAGCGATTTGGAGACAGGGGTCTACGAGCAGTACTTC

clone_size: once
j_call: TRBJ2-7
v_call: TRBV28
d_call: TRBD1
cdr3_aa: CASSPTGDRGYEQYF
cdr3_nt: TGTGCCAGCAGCCCAACAGGGGACAGGGGGTACGAGCAGTACTTC

clone_size: .
j_call: TRBJ2-3
v_call: TRBV24-1
d_call: TRBD1
cdr3_aa: CATRGPTGGDTQYF
cdr3_nt: TGTGCCACCCGGGGCCCCACAGGGGGAGATACGCAGTATTTT

clone_size: .
j_call: TRBJ2-1
v_call: TRBV6-2/TRBV6-3
d_call: .
cdr3_aa: CASSPRAGSANEQFF
cdr3_nt: TGTGCCAGCAGCCCCCGGGCGGGAAGTGCCAATGAGCAGTTCTTC

clone_size: .
j_call: TRBJ2-3
v_call: TRBV18
d_call: .
cdr3_aa: CASSPPSRGSTDTQYF
cdr3_nt: TGTGCCAGCTCACCACCGTCGCGGGGAAGCACAGATACGCAGTATTTT

clone_size: .
j_call: TRBJ2-2
v_call: TRBV9
d_call: TRBD2
cdr3_aa: CASSVGLLAGAGELFF
cdr3_nt: TGTGCCAGCAGCGTAGGTCTTTTGGCGGGAGCCGGGGAGCTGTTTTTT

clone_size: .
j_call: TRBJ2-5
v_call: TRBV5-1
d_call: .
cdr3_aa: CASSLHQGKETQYF
cdr3_nt: TGCGCCAGCAGCTTGCATCAGGGCAAAGAGACCCAGTACTTC

clone_size: few
j_call: TRBJ2-1
v_call: TRBV29-1
d_call: TRBD2
cdr3_aa: CSVEAGTSYNEQFF
cdr3_nt: TGCAGCGTGGAAGCCGGGACTAGCTACAATGAGCAGTTCTTC

clone_size: .
j_call: TRBJ1-4
v_call: TRBV20-1
d_call: .
cdr3_aa: CSARDASRKLFF
cdr3_nt: TGCAGTGCTAGAGACGCCTCGAGGAAACTGTTTTTT

clone_size: once
j_call: TRBJ1-4
v_call: TRBV12-3/TRBV12-4
d_call: TRBD1
cdr3_aa: CASSSDRGRFEKLFF
cdr3_nt: TGTGCCAGCAGTTCCGACAGGGGGCGTTTTGAAAAACTGTTTTTT